This TCR beta chain was sequenced in a study of cytomegalovirus exposure and HLA in healthy donors (dated by TCRdb to about 2017). Turning to the overall study: In an earlier analysis of fewer than 750 of the donors, approximately 300 Gb of sequence data and approximately 120 million unique TCR beta sequences from 150 million to 200 million T cells were reported. The study aimed to test whether cataloging public T cell receptors could reveal signatures of past pathogen exposure. The number of typed donors differed by locus: roughly 620-630 for A, B, C, DRB1 and DQB1; some 500 for DQA1; over 600 for DPA1; and approximately 450 for DPB1. All discovery cohort repertoires had been generated using a single sequencing platform. Among almost 400 genotyped donors of the cohort, an average of approximately 240,000 unique TCR beta nucleotide sequences were sequenced per donor, around a sixth of them non-productive. An earlier analysis of nearly 600 of the donors applied high-throughput TCR beta sequencing to assess whether each TCR beta V gene segment acted as functional or pseudogenic. In addition to the first cohort of 666 subjects, a separate validation cohort of over 90 different subjects was used. Because of strong linkage in the cohort, five DR-DQ haplotypes were treated as single units for association and clustering. To study patterns of TCR occurrence, a later analysis re-analyzed previously published TCR beta repertoires from around 660 donors and added high-resolution HLA genotyping. An early release covering some 640 HLA-typed donors comprised about 310 gigabases of sequencing data and roughly 85 million unique TCR sequences. The study profiled the T cell repertoires of hundreds of subjects by immunosequencing and related them to cytomegalovirus serostatus. Rather than using new phenotypic data, the later analysis identified candidate immune exposures from TCR beta sequences and from how often those sequences occurred across donors. Genome-wide SNP genotypes for about 55% of the 666 donors were used in a later genetic analysis, which treated that subset as a discovery cohort. HLA typing covered class I and class II loci at four-digit resolution. To predict cytomegalovirus infection status, the study combined high-throughput TCR immunosequencing, statistical association of individual TCRs with disease status, and machine learning. Among the roughly 370 genotyped donors, approximately 82% belonged to the genetic ancestry cluster associated with self-reported Caucasian donors. Alongside the repertoire data, information on donor age, sex, ethnicity and CMV serostatus was compiled.

Receptor amplification or capture employed the immunoSEQ multiplex PCR assay. The multiplex PCR relied on a mix of 60 forward primers for TCR Vbeta segments and 13 reverse primers for TCR Jbeta segments. The CDR3 region of rearranged TCR beta genes was amplified from genomic DNA by a multiplex PCR assay. The amplified TCR beta libraries were sequenced on the Illumina HiSeq System as 87-base-pair reads. In the authors' own workflow: A later analysis counted tens of millions of unique TCR beta chains across the 666 repertoires, and some 11 million of these chains were shared by at least two donors. To remove PCR and sequencing errors, raw reads were error-corrected and collapsed into unique sequences using a nearest-neighbor algorithm that merged closely related sequences. Alignment of CDR3 sequences to IMGT reference sequences was used to assign V, D and J gene segments. Each retained sequence needed at least a six-nucleotide match to both a V gene segment and a J gene segment. Rearrangements were classified as productive when the CDR3 lacked stop codons and remained in frame with V and J, and all other rearrangements were classified as non-productive. Following IMGT convention, CDR3 was defined as the stretch from the second conserved V-encoded cysteine up to the conserved J-encoded phenylalanine. Sequences without an unambiguous match to a single V gene segment were excluded from the earlier analysis of 587 of the donors. In an earlier analysis of some 590 of the donors, V segments were called functional above 56.7% productive rearrangements and were called segregating when the between-donor standard deviation exceeded 5%. A statistical classification framework was developed to diagnose cytomegalovirus status using the catalog of TCR beta chain sequences. In a later analysis, V and J genes were assigned by comparing TCR nucleotide sequences against IMGT/GENE-DB human TR gene sequences. In a later analysis, CDR3 sequences and most-parsimonious VDJ recombination scenarios were assigned using the TCRdist pipeline. In a later analysis, every TCR beta chain was defined by the combination of its CDR3 amino acid sequence and its V-gene family, and reads without a unique V-gene family were dropped. A later analysis removed 600 or so highly shared, low-generation-probability nucleotide sequences to deal with suspected cross-contamination and a sequencing artifact. A later analysis calculated a clonal expansion index for each public chain from normalized within-repertoire ranks of inferred template counts. A later analysis computed generation probabilities with a VDJ recombination model fitted to out-of-frame rearrangements, and checked the results against IGoR. Hypergeometric tests were used in a later analysis to score TCR-TCR, TCR-HLA and TCR-CMV co-occurrence, with a repertoire-size bias correction applied to the TCR pairs. A later analysis estimated false discovery rates by permuting HLA or CMV assignments 20 times. In a later analysis, co-occurring TCRs were grouped using DBSCAN, with TCRdist sequence similarity added in when clustering inside HLA-allele-positive subsets. For co-occurrence clustering, repertoires with fewer than 30,000 or more than 120,000 public chains were excluded, along with five or six repertoires with anomalous nucleotide sharing. Drawn from immuneACCESS, this table holds only the in-frame rearrangements with V and J called that TCRdb kept. Clones are partly lost; checked studies trace under half to an unresolved V gene and leave the rest unexplained. V, J and clone size are those of that table, while D and trimming were read from the DNA. For this sample there are 150,000 to 200,000 clones; over 60% appear just once. The top ten clones comprise 0.85% to 1.4% of the sample.

Counted from cysteine to phenylalanine, this CDR3 has 14 amino acids. Kept here is only the CDR3 DNA, which spans 42 bases and is read in frame from base 1. V is reduced by 6 bases and J by 4 bases, leaving a spacing of 15 bases between them. CDR1 and CDR2 (MNHEY, SMNVEV) derive from the germline V gene (reference sequence). For this clone: Its antigen has not been determined. No much larger clone exists at a distance of one base, and base qualities are not known.

General findings and caveats noted by the study authors: The authors suggested that the approach could potentially be extended to other disease states and immunological phenotypes. In a later analysis, HLA-associated TCR beta chains showed more clonal expansion and lower generation probabilities than non-associated chains that were equally common. The sequencing pipeline was judged likely to have produced a cluster of highly shared sequence variants as a technical artifact. In vitro tests confirmed that a few of the cytomegalovirus-associated TCR beta chains recognize cytomegalovirus antigens. HLA typing was unavailable for some donors at each locus, so association tests used only the typed subset. While some public TCRs were present in many individuals, most TCR sequences turned up only very rarely across donors. A later analysis reported that several top co-occurrence clusters appeared linked to parvovirus B19, influenza, CMV and Epstein-Barr virus. Because counts were too low, about 17 rarely observed V segments, including chromosome 9 orphons, were excluded from the earlier analysis of 587 of the donors. Sequencing depth was assumed to be roughly uniform across donors in the presence/absence analyses, though that assumption may not hold. A total of 150 to 200 TCR beta chains were listed by the study as associated with cytomegalovirus. A further reported finding was that TCR beta sequences accurately predicted the HLA-A and HLA-B alleles for most subjects in the first cohort. According to a later analysis, TCR association rates differed among HLA loci, with DRB1 alleles showing the most associated TCRs and HLA-C alleles showing the fewest. An association between a missense DCLRE1C variant and V-gene and J-gene trimming of TCR beta chains was found in a later genetic analysis and replicated in an independent cohort. Because the 87-base-pair reads could not distinguish some IMGT-functional V segments, including TRBV6-2 and TRBV6-3, those segments were excluded. In this cohort, only TCR beta chains were sequenced, and detectable features were limited by the absence of alpha or paired-chain data. Cytomegalovirus status was reported to be diagnosed by the classifier with high specificity and sensitivity in both the original and validation cohorts. In a later genetic analysis, fewer N-insertions in productive TCRs were reported among donors in an Asian-associated ancestry cluster than the 666-donor mean. A later analysis found that most CMV-associated TCR beta chains appeared HLA-restricted, with HLA associations seemingly driven largely by CMV exposure. Correlated functional status among segregating V segments might be attributable to linkage disequilibrium, but an unknown experimental factor could not be ruled out. Specific HLA alleles were associated with about 17,000 TCR beta sequences at a false discovery rate of 0.05 in a later analysis. The only immune exposure information available for the cohort was CMV serostatus. In an earlier analysis of some 500 of the donors, most TCR beta V segments appeared in productive rearrangements about 87% or about 30% of the time, broadly matching IMGT annotations. Assigning TCR associations to individual alleles was difficult when HLA alleles, especially DR and DQ, strongly co-occurred.

The cohort consisted of more than 650 healthy bone marrow donors. All cohort members were sampled while nominally healthy, although unrecorded immune exposures were likely present. The donor tested CMV seronegative, placing the donor among the 350 to 400 seronegative members of the cohort. Each donor provided a peripheral blood sample, and peripheral blood mononuclear cells were used for TCR beta sequencing. The Qiagen DNeasy Blood Extraction Kit was used to extract genomic DNA from the blood cell samples. This clonotype was sampled from a woman aged 40 to 50 in good health and CMV-seronegative. Recombination linked TRBV27 to TRBJ1-2, with a tentative D gene TRBD1 over 6 matching bases. Sequenced sample: PBMCs. The nucleotide sequence reads TGTGCCAGCAGGGTCGACAGGAGGAGCTATGGCTACACCTTC. This translates into CASRVDRRSYGYTF.